This entry lists 9 T cell receptor beta chains sequenced from one sample in a study of CD8+CD57+ T cells in acquired aplastic anemia. TCR beta VDJ and CDR3 profiles were obtained from a genomic DNA template. MiXCR, run by TCRdb on the reads, gives a single entry per CDR3 protein. Of some 64,000 distinct CDR3 sequences in the sample, about 54% were seen once. The sequenced material came from sorted CD4+, CD8+, or CD8+CD57+ T cells (not recorded which) from PBMCs. These receptors all stem from a human donor in good health, serving as a control.

This clonotype showed up many times. J is TRBJ2-7 and V is TRBV20-1; no clear D gene. This CDR3 comprises 14 residues. Trimming took off 1 base at V and 2 bases at J, with 12 bases between the two ends. In germline, CDR1 is DFQATT, CDR2 SNEGSKA (reference sequence). The CDR3 region is CSARAGSLAYEQYF. Written as DNA, the CDR3 is TGCAGTGCTAGAGCCGGATCCCTAGCCTACGAGCAGTACTTC.

For this clonotype: With a much larger clone just one base away, this may be a read error. V gene TRBV20-1 combines with J gene TRBJ2-3, with D tentatively TRBD1 or TRBD2 (5 bases each). Germline loops: CDR1 DFQATT, CDR2 SNEGSKA (reference sequence). CDR3 length: 16 residues. Trimming stripped 5 bases from V and 3 bases from J, with 21 bases between. CDR3 nucleotides: TGCAGTGCTGGTGGGACCACCAAGAGAGAAACAGATACGCAGTATTTT. Its translation: CSAGGTTKRETDTQYF.

This clonotype was observed at least ten times. This chain connects TRBV12-3 or TRBV12-4 to TRBJ1-1; D is unclear. Trimming left V 7 bases short and J 6 bases short, with 12 bases between. The CDR3 contains 12 residues. The CDR3 region is CASIRPPAEAFF. CDR3 bases: TGTGCCAGCATACGACCGCCCGCTGAAGCTTTCTTT.

This clonotype came up many times. The chain carries TRBV7-2 and TRBJ2-1; the D is unclear. This CDR3 has 13 residues. The germline gives CDR1 SGHTA, CDR2 FQGNSA. V lost 3 bases, J lost 9 bases, and 12 bases lay in between. CDR3 residues: CASSLTFRGEQFF. The CDR3 DNA reads TGTGCCAGCAGCTTGACTTTTCGTGGTGAGCAGTTCTTC.

The rearrangement links TRBV19 to TRBJ1-1; D may be TRBD1 (5 bases). The CDR3 runs to 14 residues. Looked up from germline, CDR1 is LNHDA and CDR2 is SQIVND (reference sequence). With 6 bases removed from V and 4 bases from J, the gap between germline ends came to 15 bases. CDR3 DNA: TGTGCCAGTAGCGGGACTAGCGGGGGCACTGAAGCTTTCTTT. Residues: CASSGTSGGTEAFF.

This clonotype was observed a handful of times. A much bigger clone sits one base away, suggesting this may be a read error. CDR3 in amino acids: CSSGQGELRNTIYF. The CDR3 bases are TGTTCCAGCGGCCAAGGAGAATTGCGAAACACCATATATTTT. This chain links TRBV5-6 with TRBJ1-3; D is unresolved. This CDR3 contains 14 residues. Germline assignment: CDR1 SGHDT and CDR2 YYEEEE. The full variable domain, with the rest looked up from reference TRBV5-6 and TRBJ1-3, is DAGVTQSPTHLIKTRGQQVTLRCSPKSGHDTVSWYQQALGQGPQFIFQYYEEEERQRGNFPDRFSGHQFPNYSSELNVNALLLGDSALYLCSSGQGELRNTIYFGEGSWLTVV.

This clonotype has at least ten counts. J is TRBJ2-3 and V is TRBV7-9; TRBD2 aligns across 7 bases. Germline V gene sequence: CDR1 SEHNR, CDR2 FQNEAQ (reference sequence). The CDR3 contains 17 residues. Losses at the gene ends were 5 bases for V and 0 bases for J; bases not matched to a gene: 11. CDR3 region: CASSNAASGLSTDTQYF. CDR3 DNA sequence: TGTGCCAGCAGCAACGCGGCTAGCGGACTTAGCACAGATACGCAGTATTTT.

This clonotype was counted once. The genes are TRBV25-1 and TRBJ2-5, with 7 positions matching TRBD2. Germline V CDR1 and CDR2: MGHDK, SYGVNS. V gave up 3 bases and J gave up 5 bases; unmatched junction bases: 12. The CDR3 runs 16 residues. This CDR3 reads CASSEGGGLSRETQYF. The CDR3 DNA reads as TGTGCCAGCAGTGAGGGGGGGGGACTCAGCAGGGAGACCCAGTACTTC.

This clonotype was seen a handful of times. A much larger clone differs by one base, so this may be a read error. This likely comes from a read error, as the CDR3 has no conserved phenylalanine or tryptophan at its end. V gene TRBV27 combines with J gene TRBJ1-1; D may be TRBD1 (6 bases). The CDR3 is made up of 13 amino acids. With 4 bases removed from V and 6 bases from J, the gap between germline ends came to 12 bases. CDR1 is MNHEY and CDR2 is SMNVEV in the germline V gene (reference sequence). CDR3 coding DNA: TGTGCCAGCAGTTCTTACAGGGTTTCTGAAGCTTTCCTT. It yields the protein CASSSYRVSEAFL.